The rows below give T cell receptor beta chains drawn from one sample of a study of CD8+ T cells in alopecia areata. Clones were sequenced by immunoSEQ multiplex PCR, and TCRdb holds only the in-frame ones, with some missing. The data hold roughly 180,000 clones, with about 48% observed a single time. The sample here was CD8+ T cells sorted from blood, taken at week 24, from a patient treated with tofacitinib. Source of these receptors: a human donor with alopecia areata. Each CDR3 is given with its conserved first and last residue. Fields, in order: J gene, CDR3 length, V gene, CDR3 protein.

TRBJ2-6 | 15 | TRBV19 | CASSIDNSGANVLTF
TRBJ2-7 | 11 | TRBV20-1 | CSASKEYEQYF
TRBJ2-5 | 18 | TRBV11-2 | CASSWGGTGSGSWETQYF
TRBJ2-7 | 15 | TRBV4-1 | CASSQGQSYSYEQYF
TRBJ2-3 | 16 | TRBV4-1 | CATSGAGAGNTDTQYF
TRBJ2-7 | 14 | TRBV4-3 | CASSQVGGSYEQYF
TRBJ2-7 | 13 | TRBV29-1 | CSVVPTGLYEQYF
TRBJ1-2 | 13 | TRBV29-1 | CSVKDSSFYGYTF
TRBJ1-3 | 14 | TRBV13 | CASSGRGHGNTIYF
TRBJ2-7 | 16 | TRBV5-1 | CASSLGVDRGRDEQYF
TRBJ1-1 | 14 | TRBV27 | CASSLRGTNTEAFF
TRBJ2-1 | 13 | TRBV11-2 | CASSLNTGVEQFF
TRBJ1-4 | 16 | TRBV4-1 | CASSQARGHINEKLFF
TRBJ2-1 | 14 | TRBV29-1 | CSVVPLGGGNEQFF
TRBJ1-1 | 12 | TRBV30 | CAWSERNTEAFF
TRBJ1-1 | 12 | TRBV30 | CAWSVVGTEAFF
TRBJ1-1 | 14 | TRBV4-3 | CASSQVAVNTEAFF
TRBJ2-3 | 14 | TRBV30 | CAWSDGSSTDTQYF
TRBJ1-1 | 12 | TRBV30 | CAWSVGVTEAFF
TRBJ2-5 | 15 | TRBV4-1 | CASSEQGTLWETQYF
TRBJ2-7 | 12 | TRBV6-6 | CASRRGSYEQYF
TRBJ1-1 | 11 | TRBV20-1 | CSAPLGTEAFF
TRBJ1-2 | 13 | TRBV2 | CATQGAQEYGYTF
TRBJ1-6 | 13 | TRBV30 | CAWSAEVGSPLHF
TRBJ2-7 | 15 | TRBV4-1 | CASSQGSGLDYEQYF
TRBJ2-7 | 12 | TRBV7-9 | CASEGGDYEQYF